The 30 T cell receptor beta chains given below trace back to one sample, sequenced in a study of blood T cell repertoires in COVID-19. Data came from immunoSEQ multiplex PCR; TCRdb stores just in-frame clones and leaves some out. This table has about 28,000 clones, 70% to 90% appearing once. The sequenced sample was peripheral blood. The source is a human donor in a cohort sampled during active COVID-19.

The chain carries TRBV7-9 and TRBJ2-7, with 13 bases that match TRBD2. CDR3 length equals 16 residues. Losses at the gene ends were 5 bases for V and 4 bases for J; bases not matched to a gene: 8. CDR1 is SEHNR, CDR2 FQNEAQ, per germline (reference sequence). The chain's CDR3 is CASSQGTSGARYEQYF. As DNA, the CDR3 is TGTGCCAGCAGCCAGGGGACTAGCGGGGCTAGGTACGAGCAGTACTTC.

This rearrangement joins TRBV6-6 to TRBJ1-6, with 9 bases that match TRBD1. CDR3 size: 14 residues. CDR1 is MNHNY, CDR2 SVGAGI, per germline (reference sequence). Losses at the gene ends were 5 bases for V and 13 bases for J; bases not matched to a gene: 9. The CDR3 DNA follows: TGTGCCAGCAGTCCCGAGGGTGGACAGGGGCCCCTCCACTTT. It yields the protein CASSPEGGQGPLHF.

V is TRBV5-6 and J is TRBJ2-7; possible D gene TRBD1, 6 bases. Germline CDR1 SGHDT, CDR2 YYEEEE. This CDR3 has 16 residues. Deletions cut 0 bases from V and 2 bases from J, with 15 bases between. The CDR3 coding sequence is TGTGCCAGCAGCTTGGAGTTACAGGGTAGTACCTACGAGCAGTACTTC. It yields the protein CASSLELQGSTYEQYF.

The chain recombines TRBV2 with TRBJ2-6; D is uncertain. This CDR3 contains 16 residues. Per the germline V gene, CDR1 is SNHLY and CDR2 is FYNNEI. V was clipped by 3 bases and J by 1 base, with 10 bases between them. The CDR3 DNA follows: TGTGCCAGCAGTGATACGGGTGCTTCTGGGGCCAACGTCCTGACTTTC. It encodes CASSDTGASGANVLTF.

The CDR3 DNA is TGTGCCAGCAGCGGACACCTAAATTCACCCCTCCACTTT. Amino acid sequence: CASSGHLNSPLHF. J is TRBJ1-6 and V is TRBV28; D perhaps matches TRBD1 (5 bases). V lost 6 bases and J 7 bases, leaving 10 bases between the germline ends. CDR1 MDHEN and CDR2 SYDVKM come from the germline V gene. The CDR3 covers 13 residues.

This chain links TRBV2 with TRBJ1-3; D perhaps matches TRBD1 (6 bases). V was shortened by 4 bases and J by 2 bases, with 9 bases between the two germline ends. Germline CDR1 SNHLY, CDR2 FYNNEI. This CDR3 contains 14 residues. The chain's CDR3 is CASSVGGPGNTIYF. The CDR3 nucleotides are TGTGCCAGCAGTGTCGGGGGGCCTGGAAACACCATATATTTT.

This clone was observed a single time. Here the CDR3 reads CASSPGSTYEQYF. CDR3 DNA: TGTGCCAGCAGCCCAGGCAGTACCTACGAGCAGTACTTC. The V call is TRBV7-9, the J call TRBJ2-7; D uncertain. The germline CDR1 and CDR2 sequences are SEHNR and FQNEAQ (reference sequence). V lost 5 bases, J lost 2 bases, and 10 bases lay in between. The CDR3 extends over 13 amino acids.

The chain couples TRBV6-5 to TRBJ1-6; 7 bases map to TRBD1. Germline CDR1 MNHEY, CDR2 SVGAGI. The CDR3 totals 15 residues. V gave up 6 bases and J gave up 9 bases; unmatched junction bases: 11. CDR3 DNA: TGTGCCAGCAGCCCCCGGACAGGAACGGGTTCACCCCTCCACTTT. This codes for CASSPRTGTGSPLHF.

The gene calls are TRBV9 and TRBJ2-2; TRBD2 aligns across 7 bases. The CDR3 contains 14 residues. Unmatched junction bases numbered 3, after V lost 4 bases and J lost 3 bases. Looked up from germline, CDR1 is SGDLS and CDR2 is YYNGEE. CDR3 nucleotide sequence: TGTGCCAGCAGCACCGGGGGGTACACCGGGGAGCTGTTTTTT. This encodes CASSTGGYTGELFF.

This clone was counted between two and nine times. For the CDR3, the DNA is TGTGCCAGCAGTCCCAGGGCAGCGAGCACAGATACGCAGTATTTT. This encodes CASSPRAASTDTQYF. The gene calls are TRBV27 and TRBJ2-3, with a possible D match to TRBD1 (5 bases). This CDR3 has 15 amino acids. From germline, CDR1 is MNHEY and CDR2 SMNVEV (reference sequence). Deletions cut 5 bases from V and 0 bases from J, with 12 bases between.

The table lists this clone with a few counts. The chain joins TRBV10-1 to TRBJ1-5, with D tentatively TRBD1 (6 bases). This CDR3 is built from 14 residues. V shed 7 bases and J shed 0 bases, with 10 bases lying between them. Per the germline V gene, CDR1 is WNHNN and CDR2 is SYGVQD (reference sequence). The CDR3 is CASIGQNSNQPQHF. The CDR3 DNA reads TGCGCCAGCATCGGACAGAATAGCAATCAGCCCCAGCATTTT.

V gene TRBV11-3 combines with J gene TRBJ1-1; TRBD1 aligns across 8 bases. V lost 2 bases to trimming and J lost 6 bases; unmatched junction nucleotides: 5. CDR1 SGHNT and CDR2 YENEEA come from the germline V gene. The CDR3 is 14 residues long. CDR3 in amino acids: CASSLSGQGSEAFF. CDR3 coding DNA: TGTGCCAGCAGCTTAAGTGGACAGGGCTCTGAAGCTTTCTTT.

V usage is TRBV7-8 and J usage is TRBJ2-4; TRBD2 aligns across 8 bases. The CDR3 contains 14 residues. V shed 5 bases, J shed 7 bases, and the junction held 7 bases outside the gene matches. CDR1 is SGHVS, CDR2 FQNEAQ, per germline. CDR3 DNA sequence: TGTGCCAGCAGCCCGGGACTAGGGGCGAACATTCAGTACTTC. Translated, it gives CASSPGLGANIQYF. Full variable domain (remainder filled in from reference TRBV7-8 and TRBJ2-4): GAGVSQSPRYKVAKRGQDVALRCDPISGHVSLFWYQQALGQGPEFLTYFQNEAQLDKSGLPSDRFFAERPEGSVSTLKIQRTQQEDSAVYLCASSPGLGANIQYFGAGTRLSVL.

The gene calls are TRBV6-5 and TRBJ1-1; a possible D gene is TRBD1 (6 bases). The CDR3 extends over 14 amino acids. In germline, CDR1 is MNHEY, CDR2 SVGAGI. V was pared by 5 bases and J by 1 base, with 11 bases between. The CDR3: CASSPGDKNTEAFF. DNA for the CDR3: TGTGCCAGCAGTCCAGGGGACAAGAACACTGAAGCTTTCTTT.

The chain recombines TRBV2 with TRBJ2-5; unclear D gene. CDR1 is SNHLY and CDR2 is FYNNEI in the germline V gene. The V and J ends lost 2 bases and 3 bases respectively, with 16 bases between them. This CDR3 comprises 16 residues. The CDR3 spells CASSESGLGSKETQYF. In nucleotides, the CDR3 is TGTGCCAGCAGTGAATCCGGTTTGGGCAGCAAAGAGACCCAGTACTTC.

V usage is TRBV7-3 and J usage is TRBJ2-3; weak D call: TRBD2 (5 bases). Trimming left V 4 bases short and J 3 bases short, with 14 bases between. This CDR3 region has 15 residues. The germline gives CDR1 SGHTA, CDR2 FQGTGA. For the CDR3, the DNA is TGTGCCAGCAGCTCCCTAGGGAGACCAACAGATACGCAGTATTTT. As protein: CASSSLGRPTDTQYF.

The chain carries TRBV11-2 and TRBJ1-4; perhaps TRBD1 as D (6 bases). Germline V gene sequence: CDR1 SGHAT, CDR2 FQNNGV. This CDR3 comprises 15 residues. V lost 5 bases and J 3 bases, leaving 13 bases between the germline ends. The CDR3 DNA sequence: TGTGCCAGCAGCCCGAAGGGGGGGGCTAATGAAAAACTGTTTTTT. Residues: CASSPKGGANEKLFF.

V usage is TRBV28 and J usage is TRBJ1-6; 7 bases align to TRBD1. Germline CDR1 and CDR2: MDHEN and SYDVKM. The CDR3 consists of 14 residues. V shed 7 bases and J 9 bases; nucleotides not matched to a gene: 9. CDR3 sequence: CASTSYRGRSPLHF. For the CDR3, the DNA is TGTGCCAGCACCTCTTACAGGGGACGTTCACCCCTCCACTTT.

The rearrangement links TRBV2 to TRBJ2-2; 9 positions match TRBD2. This CDR3 is 18 amino acids long. From germline, CDR1 is SNHLY and CDR2 FYNNEI. With 2 bases clipped from V and 0 bases from J, the junction kept 7 bases outside the gene matches. CDR3 residues: CASSELLGTSPNTGELFF. DNA of the CDR3: TGTGCCAGCAGTGAACTTTTGGGGACTAGCCCGAACACCGGGGAGCTGTTTTTT. Based on the CDR3 plus reference TRBV2 and TRBJ2-2, the full variable domain is EPEVTQTPSHQVTQMGQEVILRCVPISNHLYFYWYRQILGQKVEFLVSFYNNEISEKSEIFDDQFSVERPDGSNFTLKIRSTKLEDSAMYFCASSELLGTSPNTGELFFGEGSRLTVL.

The chain is built from TRBV7-9 and TRBJ1-6; D is possibly TRBD1 (6 bases). Looked up from germline, CDR1 is SEHNR and CDR2 is FQNEAQ (reference sequence). The CDR3 sequence is 15 residues long. The V gene lost 2 bases and the J gene lost 6 bases, with 11 bases spanning the gap. CDR3 nucleotides: TGTGCCAGCAGCTTACCAGGGGCCATTAATTCACCCCTCCACTTT. Translation: CASSLPGAINSPLHF.

The chain recombines TRBV5-8 with TRBJ2-7; 9 nucleotides agree with TRBD1. CDR1 SGHTS and CDR2 YDEGEE come from the germline V gene. The CDR3 contains 14 residues. The trim removed 3 bases at V and 5 bases at J, leaving 6 bases unmatched. The CDR3 sequence is CASSWTGDPHEQYF. CDR3 DNA sequence: TGTGCCAGCAGCTGGACAGGGGATCCCCACGAGCAGTACTTC.

The V gene is TRBV2, the J gene TRBJ1-2, with D unresolved. The length of the CDR3 is 12 residues. CDR1 and CDR2 from the germline V gene are SNHLY and FYNNEI. Trimming left V 0 bases short and J 5 bases short, with 4 bases between. In nucleotides, the CDR3 is TGTGCCAGCAGTGAAGCAGCATATGGCTACACCTTC. Amino acids: CASSEAAYGYTF.

The chain recombines TRBV19 with TRBJ1-2; 10 bases fit TRBD1. V was clipped by 4 bases and J by 8 bases; unmatched bases: 10. Per germline, CDR1 LNHDA and CDR2 SQIVND (reference sequence). CDR3 length: 15 amino acids. The CDR3 coding sequence is TGTGCCAGTAGTACCCCGGGACAGGGGATCGGCGGCTACACCTTC. It specifies CASSTPGQGIGGYTF.

The rearrangement links TRBV28 to TRBJ1-3; possible D gene TRBD1, 5 bases. The CDR3 is made up of 16 amino acids. V was pared by 3 bases and J by 0 bases, with 12 bases between. Germline V CDR1 and CDR2: MDHEN, SYDVKM. The CDR3 coding sequence is TGTGCCAGCAGTTTTGCAGGGTTCTACTCTGGAAACACCATATATTTT. Translation gives CASSFAGFYSGNTIYF.

The table lists this clone with a few counts. V usage is TRBV9 and J usage is TRBJ1-4; 8 bases agree with TRBD1. Germline CDR1 SGDLS, CDR2 YYNGEE. CDR3 length equals 18 residues. V was pared by 2 bases and J by 5 bases, with 14 bases of the junction left unmatched. The DNA of the CDR3 is TGTGCCAGCAGCGTCTCAGGGGGCCTTCCCCCTGGGAATGAAAAACTGTTTTTT. This sequence encodes CASSVSGGLPPGNEKLFF.

The CDR3 DNA is TGTGCCAGCAGCTTTCGGACAGGCTACAATGAGCAGTTCTTC. This sequence encodes CASSFRTGYNEQFF. The chain couples TRBV7-2 to TRBJ2-1, with 7 bases aligning to TRBD1. V dropped 3 bases and J dropped 3; count of bases not matched to a gene: 2. The germline V gene has CDR1 SGHTA and CDR2 FQGNSA. This CDR3 has 14 amino acids.

The J gene is TRBJ2-3, the V gene TRBV5-1; 9 positions match TRBD1. The CDR3 loop spans 16 amino acids. Per the germline V gene, CDR1 is SGHRS and CDR2 is YFSETQ. Trimming took 3 bases from V and 0 from J; bases not matched to a gene: 5. DNA of the CDR3: TGCGCCAGCAGCTACAGGGGGCCGACTAGCACAGATACGCAGTATTTT. Protein sequence: CASSYRGPTSTDTQYF. The whole variable domain, filled in from reference TRBV5-1 and TRBJ2-3, reads KAGVTQTPRYLIKTRGQQVTLSCSPISGHRSVSWYQQTPGQGLQFLFEYFSETQRNKGNFPGRFSGRQFSNSRSEMNVSTLELGDSALYLCASSYRGPTSTDTQYFGPGTRLTVL.

CDR3 coding DNA: TGTGCCAGCAGCGTAGCTAGCGGGGGGGCCTACGAGCAGTACTTC. As protein: CASSVASGGAYEQYF. The chain is built from TRBV9 and TRBJ2-7; TRBD2 matches 12 bases. This CDR3 is built from 15 residues. V shed 0 bases, J shed 2 bases, and the junction held 0 bases outside the gene matches. CDR1 and CDR2 from the germline V gene are SGDLS and YYNGEE.

The chain links TRBV2 to TRBJ2-7; the D gene is possibly TRBD1 (5 bases). V was pared by 5 bases and J by 5 bases, with 16 bases between. Germline CDR1 is SNHLY and CDR2 is FYNNEI. The CDR3 is 14 amino acids. The CDR3, as DNA: TGTGCCAGCAGTCCAGGGTCGTCTGAGAACGAGCAGTACTTC. Amino acids: CASSPGSSENEQYF.

The CDR3 region has the DNA TGCGCCAGCAGCCAAGATGCATGGAACAGGGGTGGAAAGTACGAGCAGTACTTC. Its translation is CASSQDAWNRGGKYEQYF. This chain links TRBV4-3 with TRBJ2-7; 7 bases match TRBD1. The V gene end was trimmed by 0 bases and the J gene end by 4 bases; junction bases not matched to a gene: 15. This CDR3 region has 18 residues. Germline CDR1 reads LGHNA; CDR2 reads YSLEER.